The subject of this entry is one T cell receptor (beta chain). Its target is not known. The CDR3 is made up of 14 amino acids. CDR1 is LGHNA and CDR2 is YSLEER in the germline V gene. With 5 bases removed from V and 1 base from J, the gap between germline ends came to 11 bases. The data were obtained in a study of blood T cells in healthy people across ages. Study outcomes and limitations: Nothing was known about donor CMV status, and this possibly confounded expanded clonotype changes.

A sample-barcoded 5' primer and a J-beta primer mix were used in a second PCR of about 7 to 12 cycles. A template-switch adaptor that had 12 random nucleotides put a tag on each cDNA molecule. TCRdb re-derived calls from the 5' RACE reads in MiXCR, one entry per CDR3 protein. The table has around 2 million distinct CDR3 sequences, around 42% seen once. The material sequenced was blood. The chain couples TRBV4-3 to TRBJ2-5, with D perhaps matching TRBD1 (5 bases). The sequence was collected from a human donor in good health. For the CDR3, the DNA is TGCGCCAGCAGCACGACAGTCCCCCAAGAGACCCAGTACTTC. Translated, it gives CASSTTVPQETQYF.